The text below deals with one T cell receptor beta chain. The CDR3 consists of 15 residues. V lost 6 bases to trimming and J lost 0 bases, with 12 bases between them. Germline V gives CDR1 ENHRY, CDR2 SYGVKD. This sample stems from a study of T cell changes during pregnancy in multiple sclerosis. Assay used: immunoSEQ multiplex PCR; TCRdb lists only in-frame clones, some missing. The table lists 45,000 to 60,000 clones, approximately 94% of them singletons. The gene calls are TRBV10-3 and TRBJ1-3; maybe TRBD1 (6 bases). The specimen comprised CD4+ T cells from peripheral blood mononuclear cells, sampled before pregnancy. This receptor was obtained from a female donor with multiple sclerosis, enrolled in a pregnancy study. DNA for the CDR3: TGTGCCATCAGCGGGGGGCGATACTCTGGAAACACCATATATTTT. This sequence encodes CAISGGRYSGNTIYF.